These 28 T cell receptor beta chains share one sample of origin, sequenced in a study of T cell responses to AZD1222 COVID-19 vaccine. TCRdb keeps only in-frame clones here, not all; method: immunoSEQ multiplex PCR. The profile shows 100,000 or so clones, 80% to 95% of them singletons. The specimen was peripheral blood, collected 28 days after the second AZD1222 dose. Receptors were obtained from an adult who received the AZD1222 COVID-19 vaccine.

V gene TRBV28 combines with J gene TRBJ1-2, with D possibly being TRBD1 (6 bases). Germline V gene sequence: CDR1 MDHEN, CDR2 SYDVKM. The ends were cut back, 2 bases at V and 6 bases at J, with 16 bases in the middle. The CDR3 is 15 residues long. The CDR3 loop reads CASSLGFWGGHGYTF. CDR3 sequence (DNA): TGTGCCAGCAGTTTAGGGTTTTGGGGGGGCCATGGCTACACCTTC.

The chain carries TRBV7-2 and TRBJ2-3; D is perhaps TRBD2 (7 bases). Trimming pared 0 bases from V and 0 bases from J, leaving 16 bases between. Germline CDR1 and CDR2: SGHTA and FQGNSA. CDR3 length equals 18 residues. The CDR3 here is CASSLAGRGPGSTDTQYF. The CDR3 region has the DNA TGTGCCAGCAGCTTAGCGGGGCGGGGGCCAGGAAGCACAGATACGCAGTATTTT.

The CDR3 region is CASSPGGGRETQYF. In DNA, the CDR3 is TGTGCCAGCAGCCCCGGGGGGGGAAGGGAGACCCAGTACTTC. The chain recombines TRBV11-3 with TRBJ2-5; 8 bases map to TRBD2. Trimming cost V 5 bases and J 5 bases; bases outside gene matches: 7. Germline CDR1 is SGHNT and CDR2 is YENEEA. CDR3 length: 14 amino acids.

With regard to this clone: The limits of the CDR3 on the DNA are not certain, so only TCRdb's listed CDR3 is given. The rearrangement joins TRBV7-9 to TRBJ2-2. The CDR3 numbers 11 amino acids, ends counted. CDR1 is SEHNR and CDR2 is FQNEAQ in the germline V gene (reference sequence). CDR3 sequence: CASFGNGELFF.

The rearrangement joins TRBV6-1 to TRBJ2-5; D remains unclear. V gave up 2 bases and J gave up 4 bases, with 14 bases separating them. The CDR3 consists of 15 residues. The germline gives CDR1 MNHNS, CDR2 SASEGT. CDR3 sequence reads: CASSEWLRPTETQYF. DNA of the CDR3: TGTGCCAGCAGTGAATGGCTGAGACCGACAGAGACCCAGTACTTC.

This chain uses TRBV6-5 with TRBJ2-1, with D unclear. CDR1 is MNHEY, CDR2 SVGAGI, per germline. Trimming took off 6 bases at V and 0 bases at J, with 9 bases between the two ends. The CDR3 sequence is 14 residues long. The CDR3 DNA reads as TGTGCCAGCAGAGTCGAGAGCTCCTACAATGAGCAGTTCTTC. It codes for CASRVESSYNEQFF.

The chain carries TRBV5-1 and TRBJ1-1; a possible D gene is TRBD1 (5 bases). V was clipped by 5 bases and J by 0 bases, with 14 bases between them. The CDR3 has 15 residues. Germline CDR1 is SGHRS and CDR2 is YFSETQ. CDR3: CASSDGAGMNTEAFF. CDR3 nucleotides: TGCGCCAGCAGTGATGGGGCAGGCATGAACACTGAAGCTTTCTTT.

The V and J genes are TRBV2 and TRBJ2-5; tentative D call: TRBD2 (6 bases). This CDR3 has 13 amino acids. Trimming shortened V by 6 bases and J by 2 bases, and 10 bases separated the two germline ends. Germline lookup yields CDR1 SNHLY and CDR2 FYNNEI. The CDR3 DNA is TGTGCCAGCAGCCGGGAGCGTCAAGAGACCCAGTACTTC. As protein: CASSRERQETQYF. The full variable domain, rest sourced from reference TRBV2 and TRBJ2-5, is EPEVTQTPSHQVTQMGQEVILRCVPISNHLYFYWYRQILGQKVEFLVSFYNNEISEKSEIFDDQFSVERPDGSNFTLKIRSTKLEDSAMYFCASSRERQETQYFGPGTRLLVL.

The rearrangement joins TRBV27 to TRBJ1-6, with D maybe TRBD1 (5 bases). CDR3 size: 13 residues. Trimming removed 5 bases from V and 4 bases from J, with 6 bases in between. The germline V gene has CDR1 MNHEY and CDR2 SMNVEV (reference sequence). The CDR3 here is CASSQGYNSPLHF. The CDR3 nucleotides read TGTGCCAGCAGTCAGGGTTATAATTCACCCCTCCACTTT.

The chain recombines TRBV11-2 with TRBJ1-6; 8 bases agree with TRBD1. The V gene end was trimmed by 6 bases and the J gene end by 8 bases; junction bases not matched to a gene: 9. CDR1 and CDR2 from the germline V gene are SGHAT and FQNNGV. This CDR3 has 15 residues. The chain's CDR3 is CASRPDRGTDSPLHF. The CDR3 coding sequence is TGTGCCAGCAGACCCGACAGGGGTACGGATTCACCCCTCCACTTT. The full variable domain, in which reference TRBV11-2 and TRBJ1-6 provide the parts outside the CDR3, is EAGVAQSPRYKIIEKRQSVAFWCNPISGHATLYWYQQILGQGPKLLIQFQNNGVVDDSQLPKDRFSAERLKGVDSTLKIQPAKLEDSAVYLCASRPDRGTDSPLHFGNGTRLTVT.

This clone was observed once. V and J are TRBV19 and TRBJ1-5; D is uncertain. Germline CDR1 and CDR2: LNHDA and SQIVND (reference sequence). Trimming removed 3 bases from V and 0 bases from J, with 15 bases in between. CDR3 size: 17 residues. CDR3 nucleotides: TGTGCCAGTAGTATGTTCGGGAATAGGAATAGCAATCAGCCCCAGCATTTT. Translation: CASSMFGNRNSNQPQHF.

V usage is TRBV2 and J usage is TRBJ1-4; TRBD1 is a possible D gene (5 bases). The germline V and J ends were trimmed by 9 bases and 5 bases, with 13 bases remaining between them. This CDR3 is 13 amino acids long. Per germline, CDR1 SNHLY and CDR2 FYNNEI. CDR3 in DNA: TGTGCCAGAGGGGACCAGCTGAATGAAAAACTGTTTTTT. It codes for CARGDQLNEKLFF.

The chain combines TRBV11-3 with TRBJ2-5; tentatively, D is TRBD2 (7 bases). This CDR3 region has 15 residues. Trimming cost V 5 bases and J 2 bases, with 15 bases left between them. CDR1 and CDR2 from the germline V gene are SGHNT and YENEEA. In DNA form, the CDR3 reads TGTGCCAGCAGCCTGCCGGGGGGCCTTCAAGAGACCCAGTACTTC. It yields the protein CASSLPGGLQETQYF.

CDR3 coding DNA: TGTGCCAGCAGCTCGCCTTTGACGGGGGACAATGAAAAACTGTTTTTT. Protein product: CASSSPLTGDNEKLFF. The chain has TRBV7-9 and TRBJ1-4; perhaps TRBD1 as D (5 bases). The CDR3 length is 16 residues. Deletions cut 4 bases from V and 5 bases from J, with 17 bases between. Germline V gene sequence: CDR1 SEHNR, CDR2 FQNEAQ (reference sequence).

The V and J genes are TRBV7-6 and TRBJ2-1; 8 nucleotides align to TRBD1. Germline CDR1 reads SGHVS; CDR2 reads FNYEAQ. V trimming: 4 bases; J trimming: 5 bases; junction bases outside the gene matches: 7. This CDR3 has 15 amino acids. The CDR3 protein is CASSSWETGDNEQFF. In DNA, the CDR3 is TGTGCCAGCAGCTCTTGGGAGACAGGGGACAATGAGCAGTTCTTC.

V gene TRBV4-1 combines with J gene TRBJ2-7; weak D call: TRBD2 (5 bases). This CDR3 spans 15 amino acids. CDR1 is MGHRA, CDR2 YSYEKL, per germline. V gave up 4 bases and J gave up 0 bases, with 13 bases separating them. CDR3 nucleotides: TGCGCCAGCAGCCGCCTGGACTCGCCCTCCTACGAGCAGTACTTC. It is translated as CASSRLDSPSYEQYF.

The chain recombines TRBV3-1 (or the pseudogene TRBV3-2) with TRBJ2-5; no clear D gene. This CDR3 comprises 13 residues. V shed 1 base and J shed 4 bases, with 7 bases lying between them. CDR1 is LGHDT and CDR2 is YNNKEL in the germline V gene (reference sequence). The CDR3 spells CASSQAWLETQYF. The DNA for the CDR3 is TGTGCCAGCAGCCAAGCCTGGCTAGAGACCCAGTACTTC.

This clone has a handful of counts. V gene TRBV12-2 combines with J gene TRBJ2-1; the table's D call of TRBD2 was not tested on the DNA. TRBV12-2 is a pseudogene locus. The CDR3 consists of 15 residues. The CDR3 protein is CASRPEGGPYNEQFF. The DNA of the CDR3 is TGTGCAAGTCGCCCCGAGGGGGGGCCTTACAATGAGCAGTTCTTC.

This clone was picked up a small number of times. Other DNA variants within this sample encode the same CDR3. The V gene is TRBV6-1, the J gene TRBJ2-2, with D hard to call. Germline V gene data show CDR1 as MNHNS and CDR2 as SASEGT. The CDR3 is made up of 14 amino acids. V gave up 1 base and J gave up 8 bases, with 11 bases separating them. CDR3 loop: CASSEVGRAGELFF. Written as DNA, the CDR3 is TGTGCCAGCAGTGAAGTTGGTCGGGCAGGGGAGCTGTTTTTT.

The chain uses TRBV27 and TRBJ2-7; 10 bases agree with TRBD1. This CDR3 spans 14 amino acids. J was trimmed by 2 bases and V by 9 bases; bases with no gene match: 7. CDR1 MNHEY and CDR2 SMNVEV come from the germline V gene (reference sequence). The CDR3 here is CASSTGGATYEQYF. CDR3 nucleotide sequence: TGTGCCAGTTCGACAGGGGGCGCGACCTACGAGCAGTACTTC.

The chain joins TRBV7-9 to TRBJ1-4; D gene unclear. The CDR3 spans 18 residues. CDR1 and CDR2 (germline): SEHNR, FQNEAQ (reference sequence). With 1 base removed from V and 3 bases from J, the gap between germline ends came to 18 bases. The CDR3 protein is CASSLGVKPDLSNEKLFF. In DNA, the CDR3 is TGTGCCAGCAGCTTAGGGGTAAAACCGGACCTGTCTAATGAAAAACTGTTTTTT.

The gene calls are TRBV19 and TRBJ2-2; D is uncertain. Trimming removed 3 bases from V and 5 bases from J, with 4 bases in between. From germline, CDR1 is LNHDA and CDR2 SQIVND (reference sequence). This CDR3 has 12 amino acids. The DNA of the CDR3 is TGTGCCAGTAGTATGTGGACCGGGGAGCTGTTTTTT. Amino acid sequence: CASSMWTGELFF.

V gene TRBV27 combines with J gene TRBJ1-1; D is undetermined. The germline V gene has CDR1 MNHEY and CDR2 SMNVEV (reference sequence). V dropped 4 bases and J dropped 7 bases, with 13 bases sitting between them. This CDR3 comprises 13 residues. The CDR3 DNA follows: TGTGCCAGCAGTTCTCCCCGGGCGGATGAAGCTTTCTTT. As protein: CASSSPRADEAFF.

V and J are TRBV28 and TRBJ1-4, with TRBD1 matching 11 bases. Germline assignment: CDR1 MDHEN and CDR2 SYDVKM. The CDR3 is 15 residues long. J lost 7 bases, V lost 6 bases, and 7 bases had no gene match. The CDR3 DNA is TGTGCCAGCAGCTATCCCGGGACAGGGGGTGAAAAACTGTTTTTT. Protein: CASSYPGTGGEKLFF.

The chain joins TRBV2 to TRBJ2-7; D may be TRBD1 (6 bases). This CDR3 is 14 amino acids long. Trimming stripped 3 bases from V and 0 bases from J, with 9 bases between. CDR1 and CDR2 (germline): SNHLY, FYNNEI. CDR3 DNA sequence: TGTGCCAGCAGTGATGCGACAGGCTCCTACGAGCAGTACTTC. It specifies CASSDATGSYEQYF.

V usage is TRBV27 and J usage is TRBJ1-2; 11 bases map to TRBD1. CDR3 length: 15 residues. Germline V lookup: CDR1 MNHEY, CDR2 SMNVEV (reference sequence). V lost 5 bases and J lost 4; bases outside the gene matches: 6. CDR3 region: CASSRLDRGPYGYTF. The CDR3 nucleotides are TGTGCCAGCAGTCGACTGGACAGGGGGCCCTATGGCTACACCTTC.

This sequence joins TRBV5-1 and TRBJ1-1, with D hard to call. This CDR3 comprises 13 residues. Germline CDR1 and CDR2: SGHRS and YFSETQ. V was clipped by 0 bases and J by 1 base, with 4 bases between them. CDR3 DNA sequence: TGCGCCAGCAGCTTGGCAGAGAACACTGAAGCTTTCTTT. It yields the protein CASSLAENTEAFF.

The rearrangement uses TRBV2 and TRBJ2-1, with 10 bases lining up with TRBD2. The CDR3 is 14 residues long. Trimming at V came to 6 bases and at J to 9 bases, leaving 8 bases not matched to a gene. Germline V lookup: CDR1 SNHLY, CDR2 FYNNEI. The CDR3, as DNA: TGTGCCAGCAGCCGTGAGCGGGGGGGGAGTGAGCAGTTCTTC. Amino acid sequence: CASSRERGGSEQFF.